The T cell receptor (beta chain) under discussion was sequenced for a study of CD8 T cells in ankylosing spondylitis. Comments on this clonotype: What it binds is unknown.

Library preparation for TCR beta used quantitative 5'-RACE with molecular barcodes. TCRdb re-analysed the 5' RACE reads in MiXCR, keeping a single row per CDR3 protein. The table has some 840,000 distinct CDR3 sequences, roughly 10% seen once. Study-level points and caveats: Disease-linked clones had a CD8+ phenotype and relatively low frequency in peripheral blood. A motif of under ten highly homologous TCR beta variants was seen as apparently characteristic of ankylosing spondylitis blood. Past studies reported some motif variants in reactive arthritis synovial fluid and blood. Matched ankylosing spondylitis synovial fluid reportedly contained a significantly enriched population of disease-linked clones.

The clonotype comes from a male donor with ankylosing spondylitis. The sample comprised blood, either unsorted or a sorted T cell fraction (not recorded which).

The CDR3 spells CSARDGTHQGSNQPQHF. The CDR3, as DNA: TGCAGTGCTAGAGATGGGACACACCAGGGGAGCAATCAGCCCCAGCATTTT. This rearrangement joins TRBV20-1 to TRBJ1-5; TRBD1 might be the D (6 bases). The V gene's germline CDR1 is DFQATT and CDR2 SNEGSKA (reference sequence). The CDR3 sequence is 17 residues long. V shed 0 bases and J shed 1 base, with 16 bases lying between them.